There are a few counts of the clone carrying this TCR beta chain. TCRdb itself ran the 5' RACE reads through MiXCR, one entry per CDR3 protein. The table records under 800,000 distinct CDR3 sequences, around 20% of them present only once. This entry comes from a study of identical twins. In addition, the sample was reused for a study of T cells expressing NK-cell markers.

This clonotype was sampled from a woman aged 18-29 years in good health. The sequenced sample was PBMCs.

CDR3 in DNA: TGTGCCAGCAGTTTAGACAGGGGGCTCACCGGGGAGCTGTTTTTT. Translating it yields CASSLDRGLTGELFF. The V gene is TRBV2, the J gene TRBJ2-2, with 10 nucleotides matching TRBD1. The germline V gene has CDR1 SNHLY and CDR2 FYNNEI. The junction had 4 bases not matched to a gene; V was cut back by 5 bases and J by 4 bases. The CDR3 sequence is 15 residues long.